These 26 T cell receptor beta chains were sequenced from one sample in a study of identical twins. TCRdb processed the 5' RACE reads anew with MiXCR; each CDR3 protein has one entry. The table lists 200,000 to 250,000 distinct CDR3 sequences, about 13% of them singletons. This sample was shared with a second study, whose subject was yellow fever vaccine responses in identical twins.

The sequenced material came from memory (CD45RO+) T cells sorted from blood. The receptors here all came from a woman aged 18-29 years in good health.

There are a few counts of this clonotype. The rearrangement uses TRBV20-1 and TRBJ2-5, with D perhaps assigned TRBD1 or TRBD2 (6 bases each). The CDR3 loop spans 11 amino acids. Deletions cut 6 bases from V and 7 bases from J, with 12 bases between. Germline CDR1 and CDR2: DFQATT and SNEGSKA (reference sequence). The CDR3 DNA reads TGCAGTGCCCAACAGGGAGGGACCCAGTACTTC. Encoded protein: CSAQQGGTQYF.

The chain links TRBV6-2 or TRBV6-3 to TRBJ2-1, with D possibly matching TRBD1 (5 bases). Trimming took off 6 bases at V and 0 bases at J, with 12 bases between the two ends. Germline-derived CDR1 and CDR2 are MNHEY and SVGEGT. This CDR3 is 15 amino acids long. Written as DNA, the CDR3 is TGTGCCAGCAGCCCGACAGTGACCTCCTACAATGAGCAGTTCTTC. This gives the protein CASSPTVTSYNEQFF.

The chain uses TRBV4-2 and TRBJ2-7; D ambiguous. The CDR3 covers 13 residues. Germline CDR1 is LGHNA and CDR2 is YNFKEQ. Trimming took 4 bases from V and 3 from J, leaving 10 bases between them. CDR3 amino acids: CASSRRLNYEQYF. In DNA form, the CDR3 reads TGTGCCAGCAGCCGCCGACTCAACTACGAGCAGTACTTC.

This clonotype was detected a few times. The V call is TRBV29-1, the J call TRBJ2-7; 7 positions agree with TRBD1. Germline lookup yields CDR1 SQVTM and CDR2 ANQGSEA. V gave up 5 bases and J gave up 2 bases; unmatched junction bases: 3. The CDR3 sequence is 12 residues long. The CDR3 bases are TGCAGCGTTTCTACAGGGGCCTACGAGCAGTACTTC. Protein sequence: CSVSTGAYEQYF.

This clonotype occurred a few times. This chain joins TRBV7-2 and TRBJ2-3, with 8 bases aligning to TRBD1. This CDR3 spans 14 amino acids. In germline, CDR1 is SGHTA, CDR2 FQGNSA. Trimming removed 5 bases from V and 5 bases from J; junction bases left unmatched: 6. The CDR3 protein is CASSPRTGGDTQYF. In DNA form, the CDR3 reads TGTGCCAGCAGCCCCAGAACAGGGGGAGATACGCAGTATTTT.

This clonotype was counted ten times or more. V usage is TRBV29-1 and J usage is TRBJ2-7; 7 bases align to TRBD2. This CDR3 has 12 amino acids. Germline assignment: CDR1 SQVTM and CDR2 ANQGSEA. V was clipped by 5 bases and J by 3 bases; unmatched bases: 4. The CDR3 DNA reads as TGCAGCGTTTCGGGAGGCCTCTACGAGCAGTACTTC. Its protein product is CSVSGGLYEQYF.

The chain is built from TRBV15 and TRBJ2-2; TRBD1 might be the D (7 bases). The germline V gene encodes CDR1 LNHNV and CDR2 YYDKDF (reference sequence). The ends were cut back, 5 bases at V and 1 base at J, with 20 bases in the middle. The CDR3 is 18 residues long. The CDR3 spells CATSSSPGGLRNTGELFF. CDR3 DNA sequence: TGTGCCACCAGCTCTTCCCCAGGGGGACTCAGGAACACCGGGGAGCTGTTTTTT.

The chain carries TRBV2 and TRBJ2-5, with a weak D call TRBD1 (5 bases). Trimming took off 4 bases at V and 3 bases at J, with 15 bases between the two ends. The germline gives CDR1 SNHLY, CDR2 FYNNEI. The CDR3 extends over 15 amino acids. In nucleotides, the CDR3 is TGTGCCAGCAGTGTTTCCCCCGGCAGGGAAGAGACCCAGTACTTC. It codes for CASSVSPGREETQYF.

This rearrangement joins TRBV7-8 to TRBJ2-5; no definite D call. Trimming cost V 0 bases and J 4 bases, with 9 bases left between them. The germline gives CDR1 SGHVS, CDR2 FQNEAQ. CDR3 length equals 14 residues. The CDR3 DNA sequence: TGTGCCAGCAGCTTAGCCGTCCACACAGAGACCCAGTACTTC. This gives the protein CASSLAVHTETQYF.

The chain carries TRBV6-1 and TRBJ1-2; D is unclear. V lost 3 bases to trimming and J lost 8 bases, with 7 bases between them. The CDR3 length is 11 residues. Germline V CDR1 and CDR2: MNHNS, SASEGT. CDR3 sequence (DNA): TGTGCCAGCAGTGACTGGCAAGGCTACACCTTC. Translated, it gives CASSDWQGYTF.

The table lists this clonotype with a few counts. This rearrangement joins TRBV20-1 to TRBJ2-5; 9 bases match TRBD2. Trimming took 0 bases from V and 6 from J; bases not matched to a gene: 8. The CDR3 is 15 residues long. Germline V lookup: CDR1 DFQATT, CDR2 SNEGSKA (reference sequence). The CDR3 bases are TGCAGTGCTAGAGAACCCCTAGCGGGAATGCAGACCCAGTACTTC. Protein product: CSAREPLAGMQTQYF.

Here the CDR3 DNA reads TGCAGTGCTTGGTTCATGGAGACCCAGTACTTC. This translates into CSAWFMETQYF. The V gene is TRBV20-1, the J gene TRBJ2-5; D is unresolved. This CDR3 contains 11 residues. The V end lost 5 bases, the J end lost 5 bases, and 9 bases lay between the germline ends. Germline lookup yields CDR1 DFQATT and CDR2 SNEGSKA (reference sequence).

This clonotype was observed a handful of times. This chain joins TRBV7-2 and TRBJ1-6; D call uncertain. V lost 6 bases, J lost 0 bases, and 6 bases lay in between. The V gene's germline CDR1 is SGHTA and CDR2 FQGNSA. This CDR3 comprises 14 residues. CDR3 coding DNA: TGTGCCAGCAGTTCAAGCTCCTATAATTCACCCCTCCACTTT. Residues: CASSSSSYNSPLHF.

This clonotype has only a few counts. One end of the junction fails to match germline, which may point to a read error. This chain links TRBV24-1 with TRBJ2-1, with 11 bases that match TRBD1. This CDR3 has 19 amino acids. From germline, CDR1 is KGHDR and CDR2 SFDVKD. The CDR3 DNA sequence: TGTGCCACCAGTGAGCCGGGACAGGGGGTCCGCGGGAACACCAATAAGCAGTTCTTC. Protein product: CATSEPGQGVRGNTNKQFF.

V and J are TRBV7-9 and TRBJ2-2, with TRBD1 as a possible D gene (6 bases). The V and J ends lost 5 bases and 4 bases respectively, with 17 bases between them. The CDR3 runs to 16 residues. Per germline, CDR1 SEHNR and CDR2 FQNEAQ (reference sequence). The CDR3 DNA is TGTGCCAGCAGCCTGTGGACAGCCCCAGGCACCGGGGAGCTGTTTTTT. This gives the protein CASSLWTAPGTGELFF.

This rearrangement joins TRBV6-1 to TRBJ1-2, with a tentative D call TRBD1 (5 bases). The CDR3 spans 13 residues. Germline CDR1 MNHNS, CDR2 SASEGT. V was clipped by 2 bases and J by 5 bases, with 9 bases between them. The CDR3 is CASSENGGYGYTF. CDR3 in DNA: TGTGCCAGCAGTGAAAACGGGGGGTATGGCTACACCTTC.

V usage is TRBV2 and J usage is TRBJ2-4, with D perhaps TRBD1 (5 bases). Germline assignment: CDR1 SNHLY and CDR2 FYNNEI. Between the trimmed V and J ends, which lost 7 bases and 7 bases, there was a span of 17 bases. The CDR3 has 14 amino acids. CDR3 amino acids: CASKVLVTANIQYF. CDR3 DNA: TGTGCCAGCAAAGTTTTAGTGACAGCCAACATTCAGTACTTC. Full variable domain (outside the CDR3, taken from reference TRBV2 and TRBJ2-4): EPEVTQTPSHQVTQMGQEVILRCVPISNHLYFYWYRQILGQKVEFLVSFYNNEISEKSEIFDDQFSVERPDGSNFTLKIRSTKLEDSAMYFCASKVLVTANIQYFGAGTRLSVL.

This clonotype turned up a few times. The V gene is TRBV20-1, the J gene TRBJ2-7, with 10 bases fitting TRBD2. The V segment lost 1 base and the J segment 5 bases; nucleotides outside the gene matches: 11. This CDR3 spans 16 amino acids. CDR1 is DFQATT, CDR2 SNEGSKA, per germline (reference sequence). The CDR3 loop reads CSARVNRLAGRDEQYF. CDR3 nucleotides: TGCAGTGCTAGAGTTAATCGACTAGCGGGCCGGGACGAGCAGTACTTC.

This clonotype appeared a few times. The chain has TRBV6-6 and TRBJ2-4, with TRBD1 matching 9 bases. Looked up from germline, CDR1 is MNHNY and CDR2 is SVGAGI (reference sequence). J gave up 10 bases and V 7 bases, and 8 bases lay outside the gene matches. The CDR3 covers 13 residues. The CDR3 coding sequence is TGTGCCAGCATCGCTTCGGGACAGGGTATTCAGTACTTC. Its protein is CASIASGQGIQYF.

This clonotype has only a few counts. The chain is built from TRBV18 and TRBJ2-4, with TRBD1 as a possible D gene (6 bases). CDR1 is KGHSH and CDR2 is LQKENI in the germline V gene. V dropped 3 bases and J dropped 2 bases, with 14 bases sitting between them. The CDR3 length is 16 residues. As DNA, the CDR3 is TGTGCCAGCTCACCGTTAAAACAGGGTCCCAAAAACATTCAGTACTTC. It specifies CASSPLKQGPKNIQYF.

This clonotype has more than one count but fewer than ten. The chain uses TRBV7-8 and TRBJ2-7; 7 bases match TRBD1. The CDR3 spans 15 residues. Germline assignment: CDR1 SGHVS and CDR2 FQNEAQ. V shed 5 bases and J 9 bases; nucleotides not matched to a gene: 16. CDR3 sequence reads: CASSTRTGEIQRQYF. The CDR3 DNA is TGTGCCAGCAGCACCCGGACAGGCGAAATTCAACGGCAGTACTTC.

The V gene is TRBV7-6, the J gene TRBJ2-3; D is perhaps TRBD2 (7 bases). The CDR3 sequence is 18 residues long. Germline assignment: CDR1 SGHVS and CDR2 FNYEAQ. With 2 bases removed from V and 0 bases from J, the gap between germline ends came to 18 bases. The DNA for the CDR3 is TGTGCCAGCAGCTTAAGACTGTCGGGGGGCTCTAGCACAGATACGCAGTATTTT. It translates to CASSLRLSGGSSTDTQYF.

The V and J genes are TRBV6-2 or TRBV6-3 and TRBJ2-2, with D possibly matching TRBD1 (5 bases). Trimming removed 6 bases from V and 4 bases from J, with 18 bases in between. Germline CDR1 MNHEY, CDR2 SVGEGT. CDR3 length: 16 amino acids. The CDR3 here is CASSRVRGAATGELFF. The CDR3 coding sequence is TGTGCCAGCAGCCGCGTTAGGGGCGCTGCCACCGGGGAGCTGTTTTTT.

This clonotype came up a few times. A clone one base away is much larger, so this may be a read error. The gene calls are TRBV12-3 or TRBV12-4 and TRBJ2-1; maybe TRBD2 (6 bases). This CDR3 spans 14 amino acids. In nucleotides, the CDR3 is TGTGCCAGCAGTCTAACAGAGGGGAGGAATGAGCAGCTCTTC. Translated: CASSLTEGRNEQLF.

There are a few counts of this clonotype. The chain carries TRBV5-1 and TRBJ1-1; 7 bases are shared with TRBD1. The CDR3 spans 17 residues. Trimming at V came to 1 base and at J to 5 bases, leaving 14 bases not matched to a gene. Germline V gene data show CDR1 as SGHRS and CDR2 as YFSETQ. CDR3: CASSLQGGRAVGTEAFF. DNA for the CDR3: TGCGCCAGCAGCTTGCAGGGGGGTCGTGCTGTGGGTACTGAAGCTTTCTTT.

The rearrangement links TRBV12-3 or TRBV12-4 to TRBJ2-7; no firm D call. CDR3 length equals 12 residues. The V gene lost 5 bases and the J gene lost 12 bases, with 17 bases spanning the gap. The CDR3 spells CASSTSGRFRYF. As DNA, the CDR3 is TGTGCCAGCAGTACCTCTGGCAGGTTTAGGTACTTC.